The 27 T cell receptor beta chains below all came from one sample that was sequenced in a study of radiotherapy plus CTLA-4 blockade in lung cancer. Generated by immunoSEQ multiplex PCR, the TCRdb table keeps only in-frame clones and is missing some. The data show about 32,000 clones, 75% to 90% seen once. The sequenced sample was peripheral blood, obtained from a patient treated with radiotherapy plus ipilimumab. These receptors came from a human donor with non-small cell lung cancer who had stable disease on radiotherapy plus ipilimumab.

The V gene is TRBV27, the J gene TRBJ2-4, with a weak D call TRBD2 (5 bases). V dropped 8 bases and J dropped 7 bases, with 15 bases sitting between them. Germline V gene lookup returns CDR1 MNHEY and CDR2 SMNVEV (reference sequence). This CDR3 has 13 residues. CDR3 residues: CASAWGRGNIQYF. CDR3 coding DNA: TGTGCCAGCGCGTGGGGTAGAGGGAACATTCAGTACTTC.

The J gene is TRBJ2-4, the V gene TRBV19; possibly TRBD2 for D (7 bases). The CDR3 spans 17 residues. The germline CDR1 and CDR2 sequences are LNHDA and SQIVND (reference sequence). Trimming took off 10 bases at V and 0 bases at J, with 22 bases between the two ends. The CDR3 bases are TGTGCCACCTCCCCGGACGGGGGGACAATAGCCAAAAACATTCAGTACTTC. The encoded protein is CATSPDGGTIAKNIQYF.

The V gene is TRBV5-4, the J gene TRBJ2-4, with D perhaps matching TRBD2 (6 bases). CDR3 length: 14 amino acids. Trimming left V 0 bases short and J 3 bases short, with 7 bases between. In germline, CDR1 is SGHNT, CDR2 YYREEE (reference sequence). The DNA for the CDR3 is TGTGCCAGCAGCTTGGGCGGGGACAAAAACATTCAGTACTTC. This translates into CASSLGGDKNIQYF.

In this sample, this clone turned up once. The V call is TRBV18, the J call TRBJ2-7, with TRBD2 identical over 11 bases. The V gene end was trimmed by 2 bases and the J gene end by 5 bases; junction bases not matched to a gene: 11. The CDR3 runs 17 residues. Germline V gene sequence: CDR1 KGHSH, CDR2 LQKENI. In DNA form, the CDR3 reads TGTGCCAGCTCACCAGGGACTAGCGGAGACCCTGCCAACGAGCAGTACTTC. This codes for CASSPGTSGDPANEQYF.

The CDR3 bases are TGTGCCAGCAGCTTAGCGGGACTGACGAACACTGAAGCTTTCTTT. Its translation is CASSLAGLTNTEAFF. This chain joins TRBV7-2 and TRBJ1-1; tentative D call: TRBD1 (5 bases). Germline CDR1 reads SGHTA; CDR2 reads FQGNSA. The ends were cut back, 0 bases at V and 1 base at J, with 9 bases in the middle. The CDR3 consists of 15 residues.

For this clone: A read error may account for a junction end that differs from germline. The chain combines TRBV5-1 with TRBJ1-4; D call uncertain. The CDR3 runs 15 residues. Germline loops: CDR1 SGHRS, CDR2 YFSETQ. The DNA of the CDR3 is TGCGTCAGCAGCGGGCGGGGAGGAACTAATGAAAAACTGTTTTTT. Translation: CVSSGRGGTNEKLFF.

The genes are TRBV7-9 and TRBJ2-2; D might be TRBD2 (5 bases). V was pared by 5 bases and J by 3 bases, with 13 bases between. Germline V lookup: CDR1 SEHNR, CDR2 FQNEAQ (reference sequence). This CDR3 is built from 15 residues. The CDR3 coding sequence is TGTGCCAGCAGCCCCTGGGCCGGGGACACCGGGGAGCTGTTTTTT. Amino acids: CASSPWAGDTGELFF.

The genes are TRBV6-1 and TRBJ1-3; 7 bases are a match to TRBD1. The CDR3 totals 16 residues. Trimming cost V 1 base and J 0 bases; bases outside gene matches: 3. The germline V gene encodes CDR1 MNHNS and CDR2 SASEGT. CDR3 coding DNA: TGTGCCAGCAGTGAAGGGACAGGTCTCTCTGGAAACACCATATATTTT. This codes for CASSEGTGLSGNTIYF.

The rearrangement uses TRBV28 and TRBJ2-1; 8 nucleotides agree with TRBD2. With V trimmed by 1 base and J by 0 bases, 2 bases remained unmatched. There are 16 residues in the CDR3. Germline loops: CDR1 MDHEN, CDR2 SYDVKM. The CDR3 reads CASSLFAGGSYNEQFF. CDR3 sequence (DNA): TGTGCCAGCAGTTTATTTGCGGGAGGCTCCTACAATGAGCAGTTCTTC.

This chain joins TRBV7-2 and TRBJ1-5, with TRBD1 identical over 11 bases. Germline assignment: CDR1 SGHTA and CDR2 FQGNSA. The CDR3 has 16 residues. The V gene end was trimmed by 3 bases and the J gene end by 4 bases; junction bases not matched to a gene: 5. In DNA, the CDR3 is TGTGCCAGCAGCTTGCGGACAGGGGGCCCTAATCAGCCCCAGCATTTT. This translates into CASSLRTGGPNQPQHF.

The rearrangement uses TRBV7-2 and TRBJ2-2; no reliable D call. V dropped 5 bases and J dropped 0 bases, with 13 bases sitting between them. This CDR3 is 16 amino acids long. Looked up from germline, CDR1 is SGHTA and CDR2 is FQGNSA. The CDR3 reads CASSPRDNANTGELFF. Here the CDR3 DNA reads TGTGCCAGCAGCCCACGAGACAACGCGAACACCGGGGAGCTGTTTTTT.

This clone was picked up one time. The chain combines TRBV11-2 with TRBJ1-1, with TRBD1 as a possible D gene (6 bases). Trimming took off 0 bases at V and 1 base at J, with 12 bases between the two ends. CDR3 size: 16 residues. Germline CDR1 reads SGHAT; CDR2 reads FQNNGV. The CDR3 sequence is CASSLDFRGRNTEAFF. CDR3 sequence (DNA): TGTGCCAGCAGCTTAGATTTTAGGGGGAGGAACACTGAAGCTTTCTTT.

V usage is TRBV28 and J usage is TRBJ1-2, with 7 bases matching TRBD1. The CDR3 spans 17 residues. Germline V CDR1 and CDR2: MDHEN, SYDVKM. J was trimmed by 7 bases and V by 5 bases; bases with no gene match: 19. The CDR3 nucleotides read TGTGCCAGCAGTGACTCTTCGGGGACAGCGAATTGGTCTGGCTACACCTTC. Protein product: CASSDSSGTANWSGYTF.

The rearrangement links TRBV7-9 to TRBJ2-7; D perhaps matches TRBD2 (5 bases). Trimming removed 1 base at V and 13 bases at J, with 11 bases between. CDR3 length: 11 residues. Germline loops: CDR1 SEHNR, CDR2 FQNEAQ (reference sequence). The CDR3 nucleotides are TGTGCCAGCAGCTTAGGCCTAGCTCTATACTTC. It codes for CASSLGLALYF.

V gene TRBV7-3 combines with J gene TRBJ2-5; 7 positions agree with TRBD2. The DNA end is more similar to TRBJ2-7, so the J call may be wrong. Per the germline V gene, CDR1 is SGHTA and CDR2 is FQGTGA. The CDR3 runs to 16 residues. This chain's CDR3 is CASSLTGGSIGLEQYF. The DNA for the CDR3 is TGTGCCAGCAGCTTAACGGGCGGGAGCATCGGTCTCGAGCAGTACTTC.

V gene TRBV5-1 combines with J gene TRBJ1-2; 7 bases agree with TRBD1. There are 15 residues in the CDR3. The V gene's germline CDR1 is SGHRS and CDR2 YFSETQ. V was pared by 4 bases and J by 5 bases, with 11 bases of the junction left unmatched. Written as DNA, the CDR3 is TGCGCCAGCAGCCCCGGGACAGACTTACTATATGGCTACACCTTC. Residues: CASSPGTDLLYGYTF.

The chain has TRBV5-1 and TRBJ2-6; D call uncertain. The V gene's germline CDR1 is SGHRS and CDR2 YFSETQ. V lost 2 bases and J 1 base, leaving 7 bases between the germline ends. The CDR3 runs to 15 residues. The CDR3 DNA reads as TGCGCCAGCAGCTTCACAGCTTCTGGGGCCAACGTCCTGACTTTC. It encodes CASSFTASGANVLTF. Full variable domain (rest looked up from reference TRBV5-1 and TRBJ2-6): KAGVTQTPRYLIKTRGQQVTLSCSPISGHRSVSWYQQTPGQGLQFLFEYFSETQRNKGNFPGRFSGRQFSNSRSEMNVSTLELGDSALYLCASSFTASGANVLTFGAGSRLTVL.

A word on this clone: Other DNA variants within this sample encode the same CDR3. This sequence joins TRBV19 and TRBJ1-1; 7 bases map to TRBD1. With 5 bases clipped from V and 6 bases from J, the junction kept 6 bases outside the gene matches. The CDR3 extends over 13 amino acids. Germline CDR1 reads LNHDA; CDR2 reads SQIVND (reference sequence). The CDR3 protein is CASSLDRIAEAFF. The DNA of the CDR3 is TGTGCCAGTAGTTTGGACAGGATAGCTGAAGCTTTCTTT. Full variable domain (missing parts from reference TRBV19 and TRBJ1-1): DGGITQSPKYLFRKEGQNVTLSCEQNLNHDAMYWYRQDPGQGLRLIYYSQIVNDFQKGDIAEGYSVSREKKESFPLTVTSAQKNPTAFYLCASSLDRIAEAFFGQGTRLTVV.

The chain couples TRBV2 to TRBJ1-2, with 7 positions matching TRBD1. J was trimmed by 2 bases and V by 5 bases; bases with no gene match: 5. CDR3 length: 14 amino acids. Germline CDR1 and CDR2: SNHLY and FYNNEI. The CDR3 DNA sequence: TGTGCCAGCAGTTTGACAGGGCTGAACTATGGCTACACCTTC. This codes for CASSLTGLNYGYTF.

This clone turned up a few times. The chain recombines TRBV11-1 with TRBJ2-7; 10 positions match TRBD1. V gave up 5 bases and J gave up 4 bases; unmatched junction bases: 14. The CDR3 is 17 residues long. The germline CDR1 and CDR2 sequences are SGHAT and FQDESV (reference sequence). The CDR3 DNA sequence: TGTGCCAGCAGCCTTGGTGGCCGACAGGGGGCATCGTACGAGCAGTACTTC. The encoded protein is CASSLGGRQGASYEQYF.

V is TRBV10-3 and J is TRBJ2-2; TRBD1 matches at 9 bases. This CDR3 has 14 residues. Trimming took 6 bases from V and 4 from J; bases not matched to a gene: 3. Germline V gene sequence: CDR1 ENHRY, CDR2 SYGVKD. CDR3 in amino acids: CAISLDRGTGELFF. For the CDR3, the DNA is TGTGCCATCAGCCTGGACAGGGGCACCGGGGAGCTGTTTTTT.

The genes are TRBV7-2 and TRBJ2-5; D unresolved. This CDR3 is built from 14 residues. Germline V gene data show CDR1 as SGHTA and CDR2 as FQGNSA. V gave up 1 base and J gave up 2 bases, with 8 bases separating them. This CDR3 reads CASSLGARQETQYF. In nucleotides, the CDR3 is TGTGCCAGCAGCTTAGGGGCTCGTCAAGAGACCCAGTACTTC.

The CDR3 DNA sequence: TGTGCCAGCAGTGAACGCCAGGGAGGTCCCCAAGAGACCCAGTACTTC. Protein: CASSERQGGPQETQYF. V is TRBV2 and J is TRBJ2-5; D possibly corresponds to TRBD2 (6 bases). V was pared by 2 bases and J by 1 base, with 14 bases between. The CDR3 covers 16 residues. Germline V gene data show CDR1 as SNHLY and CDR2 as FYNNEI.

V gene TRBV10-3 combines with J gene TRBJ1-1; tentative D call: TRBD1 (5 bases). The V gene lost 10 bases and the J gene lost 4 bases, with 19 bases spanning the gap. CDR3 length equals 14 residues. CDR1 is ENHRY, CDR2 SYGVKD, per germline. CDR3 region: CATQPIRETTEAFF. DNA for the CDR3: TGTGCCACCCAACCGATCAGGGAAACCACTGAAGCTTTCTTT.

The CDR3 protein is CASSPGLAGRSEQFF. The CDR3 DNA is TGTGCCAGCAGTCCGGGACTAGCGGGACGGAGTGAGCAGTTCTTC. The chain employs TRBV28 and TRBJ2-1; TRBD2 matches at 13 bases. From germline, CDR1 is MDHEN and CDR2 SYDVKM. This CDR3 contains 15 residues. V was clipped by 5 bases and J by 9 bases; unmatched bases: 7.

The chain recombines TRBV7-2 with TRBJ1-2, with D unclear. Per germline, CDR1 SGHTA and CDR2 FQGNSA. Trimming pared 6 bases from V and 8 bases from J, leaving 22 bases between. This CDR3 spans 15 amino acids. The CDR3 sequence: CASRQSAGLPAGYTF. In nucleotides, the CDR3 is TGTGCCAGCAGGCAATCAGCAGGCCTTCCAGCAGGCTACACCTTC.

The V call is TRBV28, the J call TRBJ1-1; TRBD1 is a possible D gene (5 bases). Trimming shortened V by 5 bases and J by 1 base, and 14 bases separated the two germline ends. The CDR3 contains 15 residues. Germline CDR1 MDHEN, CDR2 SYDVKM. The CDR3 DNA reads TGTGCCAGCAGTATCCAGGGTATAGGGAACACTGAAGCTTTCTTT. The encoded protein is CASSIQGIGNTEAFF.